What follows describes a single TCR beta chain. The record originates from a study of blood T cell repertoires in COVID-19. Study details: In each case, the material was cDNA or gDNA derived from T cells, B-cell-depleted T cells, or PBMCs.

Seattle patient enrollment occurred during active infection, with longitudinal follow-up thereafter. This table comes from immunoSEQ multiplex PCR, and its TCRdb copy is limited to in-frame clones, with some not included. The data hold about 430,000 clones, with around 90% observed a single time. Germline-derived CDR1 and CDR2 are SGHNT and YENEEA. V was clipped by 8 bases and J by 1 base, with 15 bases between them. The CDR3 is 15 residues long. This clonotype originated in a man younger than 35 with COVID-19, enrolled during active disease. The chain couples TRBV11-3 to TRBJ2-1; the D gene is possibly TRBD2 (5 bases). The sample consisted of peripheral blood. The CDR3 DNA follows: TGTGCCAGCTCAAATGGTGGGAGTTCCTACAATGAGCAGTTCTTC. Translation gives CASSNGGSSYNEQFF. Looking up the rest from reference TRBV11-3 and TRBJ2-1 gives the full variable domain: EAGVVQSPRYKIIEKKQPVAFWCNPISGHNTLYWYLQNLGQGPELLIRYENEEAVDDSQLPKDRFSAERLKGVDSTLKIQPAELGDSAVYLCASSNGGSSYNEQFFGPGTRLTVL.